This entry is about one T cell receptor (beta chain). Its cognate antigen is unknown. The source of the sample is a study of cytomegalovirus exposure and HLA in healthy donors. The PCR had 60 Vbeta and 13 Jbeta primers. Assay used: immunoSEQ multiplex PCR; TCRdb lists only in-frame clones, some missing. The top ten hold roughly 0.82% of the sample, which has 180,000 or so clones, approximately 80% seen once. J gave up 5 bases and V 9 bases, and 5 bases lay outside the gene matches. Germline loops: CDR1 MDHEN, CDR2 SYDVKM. The CDR3 has 13 amino acids. Notes on the study in general: In an earlier analysis, about 90% or about 30%: the productive usage of most TCR beta V segments.

This TCR derives from a female donor in good health and CMV-seronegative. The sample taken for sequencing was PBMCs. The chain links TRBV28 to TRBJ1-2, with TRBD1 matching over 11 bases. The CDR3, as DNA: TGTGCCAGTCGGACAGGGGGCAGGTATGGCTACACCTTC. Its protein product is CASRTGGRYGYTF.